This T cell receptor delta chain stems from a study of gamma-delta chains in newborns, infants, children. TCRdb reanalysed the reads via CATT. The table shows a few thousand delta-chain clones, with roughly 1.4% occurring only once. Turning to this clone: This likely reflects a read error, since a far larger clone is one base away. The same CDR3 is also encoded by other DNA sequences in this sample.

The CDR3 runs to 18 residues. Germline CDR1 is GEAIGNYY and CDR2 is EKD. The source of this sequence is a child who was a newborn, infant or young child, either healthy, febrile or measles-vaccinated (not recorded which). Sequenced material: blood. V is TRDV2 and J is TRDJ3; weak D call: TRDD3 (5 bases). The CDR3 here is CACDRPGGLSWDTRQMFF. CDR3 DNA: TGTGCCTGCGACAGGCCCGGGGGCCTCTCCTGGGACACCCGACAGATGTTTTTC.